The 3 T cell receptor beta chains in this list originate from one sample, sequenced in a study of shared clonotypes between healthy human individuals. Assay: immunoSEQ multiplex PCR; the TCRdb copy retains only in-frame clones and omits some. The sample records about 2.4 million clones, approximately 93% being singletons. The specimen sequenced was naive CD4+ T cells from PBMCs. Subset denoted: CD45RA+ positively selected. The source is a man aged 18 to 30 in good health. Some clones in this sample may be carry-over from other donors' samples.

The chain joins TRBV6-5 to TRBJ2-1; D gene ambiguous. V shed 6 bases and J shed 7 bases, with 13 bases lying between them. The germline V gene encodes CDR1 MNHEY and CDR2 SVGAGI. CDR3 length: 13 amino acids. CDR3 sequence (DNA): TGTGCCAGCAGGGCGCTCTGGGGAAATGAGCAGTTCTTC. As protein: CASRALWGNEQFF.

The rearrangement uses TRBV5-1 and TRBJ2-1, with D perhaps TRBD2 (5 bases). This CDR3 is 16 amino acids long. Per the germline V gene, CDR1 is SGHRS and CDR2 is YFSETQ. V lost 0 bases to trimming and J lost 0 bases, with 10 bases between them. CDR3 in DNA: TGCGCCAGCAGCTTGGATTGGGAGCCCTCCTACAATGAGCAGTTCTTC. Amino acids: CASSLDWEPSYNEQFF.

The genes are TRBV6-5 and TRBJ2-7; D not resolved. The CDR3 sequence is 14 residues long. With 2 bases removed from V and 1 base from J, the gap between germline ends came to 9 bases. The V gene's germline CDR1 is MNHEY and CDR2 SVGAGI. The CDR3 DNA sequence: TGTGCCAGCAGTTACAACTTGCGTTCCTACGAGCAGTACTTC. Residues: CASSYNLRSYEQYF.